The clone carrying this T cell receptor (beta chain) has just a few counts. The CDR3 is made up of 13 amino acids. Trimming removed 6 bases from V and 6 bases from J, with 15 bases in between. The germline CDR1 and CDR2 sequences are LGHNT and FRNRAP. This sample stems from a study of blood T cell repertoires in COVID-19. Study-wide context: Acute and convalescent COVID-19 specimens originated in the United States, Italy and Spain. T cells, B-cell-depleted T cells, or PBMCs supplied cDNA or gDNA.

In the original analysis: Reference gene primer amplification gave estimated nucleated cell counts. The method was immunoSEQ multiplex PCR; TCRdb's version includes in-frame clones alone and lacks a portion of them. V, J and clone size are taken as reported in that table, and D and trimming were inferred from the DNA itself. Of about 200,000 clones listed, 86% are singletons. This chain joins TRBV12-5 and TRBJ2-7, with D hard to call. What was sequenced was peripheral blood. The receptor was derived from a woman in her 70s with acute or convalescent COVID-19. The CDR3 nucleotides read TGTGCTAGTGGCGCGACGAGGCCCGGCGAGCAGTACTTC. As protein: CASGATRPGEQYF.